The 29 T cell receptor beta chains given below trace back to one sample, sequenced in a study of blood T cell repertoires in COVID-19 (dated by TCRdb to 2018 to 2020). Receptor libraries were prepared by the immunoSEQ multiplex PCR assay. Imported from immuneACCESS, the table was reduced by TCRdb to in-frame sequences with V and J called. These copies leave out some clones; in studies compared against another copy, an unresolved V gene accounts for under half, and the cause of the remainder is not known. The sample table shows over 15,000 clones, and over 85% are seen once. The ten largest clones take up about 5% of the sample. The sample comprised peripheral blood. The receptors derive from a human donor in a cohort sampled during active COVID-19.

The chain has TRBV6-5 and TRBJ1-5; tentative D call: TRBD1 (6 bases). Deletions cut 7 bases from V and 4 bases from J, with 17 bases between. Per germline, CDR1 MNHEY and CDR2 SVGAGI. This CDR3 is built from 15 residues. CDR3 DNA sequence: TGTGCCAGCACCAGAACAGGGCGGGGGAATCAGCCCCAGCATTTT. Translation: CASTRTGRGNQPQHF.

The chain employs TRBV27 and TRBJ2-1, with 7 nucleotides matching TRBD1. Losses at the gene ends were 5 bases for V and 7 bases for J; bases not matched to a gene: 5. The CDR3 spans 13 residues. The V gene's germline CDR1 is MNHEY and CDR2 SMNVEV (reference sequence). This CDR3 is CASSAQQGNEQFF. In nucleotides, the CDR3 is TGTGCCAGCAGTGCTCAACAGGGGAATGAGCAGTTCTTC.

This clone was seen only once. The chain joins TRBV7-8 to TRBJ1-3; 8 bases line up with TRBD1. V trimming: 1 base; J trimming: 4 bases; junction bases outside the gene matches: 3. Germline V lookup: CDR1 SGHVS, CDR2 FQNEAQ. CDR3 size: 15 residues. As DNA, the CDR3 is TGTGCCAGCAGCTTAGATACAGGGGGGGGAAACACCATATATTTT. This sequence encodes CASSLDTGGGNTIYF.

J is TRBJ1-6 and V is TRBV7-6, with a weak D call TRBD1 (5 bases). Germline V gives CDR1 SGHVS, CDR2 FNYEAQ. V was cut by 5 bases and J by 7 bases, with 18 bases left in between. This CDR3 has 16 amino acids. In DNA form, the CDR3 reads TGTGCCAGCAGCCTCGTTTCGGGGGGAAGGAATTCACCCCTCCACTTT. Translated: CASSLVSGGRNSPLHF.

The rearrangement uses TRBV4-1 and TRBJ1-1, with TRBD1 matching 9 bases. V was clipped by 4 bases and J by 7 bases; unmatched bases: 10. The CDR3 runs to 15 residues. Germline assignment: CDR1 MGHRA and CDR2 YSYEKL. This CDR3 is CASSRDRGDYNEAFF. CDR3 in DNA: TGCGCCAGCAGCCGCGACAGGGGGGATTATAATGAAGCTTTCTTT.

This rearrangement joins TRBV28 to TRBJ2-7, with 10 bases that match TRBD2. This CDR3 has 15 residues. In germline, CDR1 is MDHEN, CDR2 SYDVKM. Losses at the gene ends were 5 bases for V and 3 bases for J; bases not matched to a gene: 7. The CDR3 protein is CASSPGTSENYEQYF. The CDR3 coding sequence is TGTGCCAGCAGTCCCGGGACTAGCGAAAACTACGAGCAGTACTTC.

J is TRBJ2-7 and V is TRBV7-6; D might be TRBD2 (6 bases). V lost 7 bases and J 4 bases, leaving 23 bases between the germline ends. In germline, CDR1 is SGHVS, CDR2 FNYEAQ. CDR3 length: 16 amino acids. CDR3 in DNA: TGTGCCAGCAACCCCCTACCTAGGGGAGGCGATTACGAGCAGTACTTC. It encodes CASNPLPRGGDYEQYF.

In this sample, this clone turned up a few times. The chain is built from TRBV7-9 and TRBJ1-3; TRBD1 might be the D (5 bases). CDR3 size: 13 residues. Germline V gene lookup returns CDR1 SEHNR and CDR2 FQNEAQ (reference sequence). Trimming removed 5 bases from V and 3 bases from J, with 8 bases in between. Written as DNA, the CDR3 is TGTGCCAGCAGCCCAGGGAATGGAAACACCATATATTTT. It yields the protein CASSPGNGNTIYF.

This clone has a single count. This chain joins TRBV6-5 and TRBJ1-1, with unresolved D. The CDR3 runs to 13 residues. Germline CDR1 and CDR2: MNHEY and SVGAGI. V lost 2 bases to trimming and J lost 4 bases, with 8 bases between them. The CDR3 DNA reads as TGTGCCAGCAGTTACCCGGCGGCCACTGAAGCTTTCTTT. Translating gives CASSYPAATEAFF.

The genes are TRBV9 and TRBJ1-2; D may be TRBD1 (5 bases). In germline, CDR1 is SGDLS, CDR2 YYNGEE. Trimming removed 0 bases from V and 8 bases from J, with 14 bases in between. The CDR3 contains 14 residues. For the CDR3, the DNA is TGTGCCAGCAGCGTAGCTCTCCAGGGCCGGGGCTACACCTTC. Translated: CASSVALQGRGYTF.

The rearrangement uses TRBV2 and TRBJ2-3, with 7 bases that match TRBD2. CDR1 is SNHLY and CDR2 is FYNNEI in the germline V gene. The CDR3 runs to 13 residues. V shed 4 bases and J 6 bases; nucleotides not matched to a gene: 4. Here the CDR3 reads CASSVSGGDTQYF. The DNA of the CDR3 is TGTGCCAGCAGTGTTTCCGGGGGGGATACGCAGTATTTT.

The rearrangement uses TRBV7-9 and TRBJ2-1, with D tentatively TRBD2 (7 bases). Between the trimmed V and J ends, which lost 3 bases and 6 bases, there was a span of 12 bases. Germline values: CDR1 SEHNR, CDR2 FQNEAQ (reference sequence). The length of the CDR3 is 14 residues. The CDR3 sequence: CASSLRGGGNEQFF. DNA of the CDR3: TGTGCCAGCAGCTTGCGGGGAGGGGGCAATGAGCAGTTCTTC.

This clone was recorded once. This chain links TRBV5-5 with TRBJ2-7; 9 positions match TRBD1. This CDR3 contains 15 residues. Germline V CDR1 and CDR2: SGHKS, YYEKEE (reference sequence). V was clipped by 5 bases and J by 0 bases; unmatched bases: 6. CDR3 sequence: CASRAGQGYSYEQYF. In nucleotides, the CDR3 is TGTGCCAGCAGGGCGGGACAGGGTTACTCCTACGAGCAGTACTTC.

This clone was seen a handful of times. This chain links TRBV18 with TRBJ1-3; D is ambiguous. There are 14 residues in the CDR3. Germline assignment: CDR1 KGHSH and CDR2 LQKENI. V was clipped by 3 bases and J by 4 bases, with 10 bases between them. The CDR3 protein is CASSPEGSGNTIYF. In nucleotides, the CDR3 is TGTGCCAGCTCACCTGAGGGCTCCGGAAACACCATATATTTT.

The CDR3 bases are TGCGCCAGCAGCCTGACAGGGGGCGGCAATCAGCCCCAGCATTTT. Protein: CASSLTGGGNQPQHF. This rearrangement joins TRBV5-1 to TRBJ1-5; 10 nucleotides agree with TRBD1. The CDR3 loop spans 15 amino acids. The V and J ends lost 4 bases and 2 bases, in that order; junction bases with no gene match: 3. Germline V CDR1 and CDR2: SGHRS, YFSETQ.

The V and J genes are TRBV30 and TRBJ2-2, with a tentative D call TRBD1 (5 bases). The V end was cut by 0 bases, the J end by 4 bases, with 12 bases between. Germline V CDR1 and CDR2: GTSNPN, SVGIG (reference sequence). CDR3 length equals 15 residues. CDR3 loop: CAWSVRDSLTGELFF. CDR3 bases: TGTGCCTGGAGTGTACGCGACAGCCTCACCGGGGAGCTGTTTTTT.

This clone was recorded once. This chain links TRBV21-1 with TRBJ2-1; the table's D call, TRBD2, was not checked against the DNA. TRBV21-1 is given as a pseudogene. The CDR3 has 14 amino acids. CDR3 in amino acids: CASSKQTSGRATFF. The DNA for the CDR3 is TGTGCCAGCAGCAAGCAGACTAGCGGGAGGGCCACCTTCTTC.

V usage is TRBV3-1 (or the pseudogene TRBV3-2) and J usage is TRBJ1-3; D is perhaps TRBD1 (6 bases). Deletions cut 0 bases from V and 1 base from J, with 10 bases between. This CDR3 region has 16 residues. CDR1 is LGHDT and CDR2 is YNNKEL in the germline V gene (reference sequence). The CDR3 DNA reads TGTGCCAGCAGCCAAGATGTGGGGGCGTCTGGAAACACCATATATTTT. Translation gives CASSQDVGASGNTIYF.

This chain uses TRBV7-9 with TRBJ1-1, with 8 bases lining up with TRBD1. This CDR3 contains 15 residues. V was pared by 5 bases and J by 4 bases, with 9 bases of the junction left unmatched. Germline CDR1 reads SEHNR; CDR2 reads FQNEAQ (reference sequence). The CDR3 bases are TGTGCCAGCAGCAGGTCGACAGGGGTGAGCACTGAAGCTTTCTTT. This translates into CASSRSTGVSTEAFF.

By share, this clone ranks as medium-sized. This chain links TRBV28 with TRBJ1-4, with TRBD1 matching over 8 bases. The junction had 4 bases not matched to a gene; V was cut back by 4 bases and J by 3 bases. The CDR3 covers 15 residues. CDR1 and CDR2 (germline): MDHEN, SYDVKM. CDR3 protein: CASSSGQGSNEKLFF. Here the CDR3 DNA reads TGTGCCAGCAGTTCCGGACAGGGCTCTAATGAAAAACTGTTTTTT.

The rearrangement joins TRBV6-1 to TRBJ2-2; the D gene is possibly TRBD1 (5 bases). The CDR3 loop spans 15 amino acids. CDR1 is MNHNS, CDR2 SASEGT, per germline. Deletions cut 1 base from V and 5 bases from J, with 11 bases between. The CDR3 region is CASSEGPGWTGELFF. The CDR3 nucleotides are TGTGCCAGCAGTGAAGGGCCAGGGTGGACCGGGGAGCTGTTTTTT.

The J gene is TRBJ2-1, the V gene TRBV4-1, with no clear D. The CDR3 covers 16 residues. Trimming shortened V by 3 bases and J by 2 bases, and 14 bases separated the two germline ends. CDR1 is MGHRA and CDR2 is YSYEKL in the germline V gene. CDR3 residues: CASSQVDLVTYNEQFF. DNA for the CDR3: TGCGCCAGCAGCCAGGTCGACTTAGTCACCTACAATGAGCAGTTCTTC.

The chain employs TRBV7-2 and TRBJ2-1, with 8 nucleotides matching TRBD1. The germline gives CDR1 SGHTA, CDR2 FQGNSA. After removal of 4 bases from V and 9 bases from J, the junction contained 8 bases not matched to a gene. This CDR3 contains 14 residues. The DNA for the CDR3 is TGTGCCAGCAGCTACCGGACAGGGACGGGTGAGCAGTTCTTC. Protein product: CASSYRTGTGEQFF.

The chain links TRBV5-8 to TRBJ2-1; no clear D. V lost 5 bases and J lost 4, with 10 bases in between. This CDR3 is 13 amino acids long. Germline lookup yields CDR1 SGHTS and CDR2 YDEGEE. The CDR3 is CASSRRSYNEQFF. The DNA for the CDR3 is TGTGCCAGCAGTAGGCGGAGTTACAATGAGCAGTTCTTC.

This sequence joins TRBV28 and TRBJ1-1; no clear D gene. Germline CDR1 and CDR2: MDHEN and SYDVKM. This CDR3 contains 9 residues. This chain's CDR3 is CGANTEAFF. As DNA, the CDR3 is TGTGGGGCGAACACTGAAGCTTTCTTT.

This rearrangement joins TRBV25-1 to TRBJ1-2; D unclear. The germline gives CDR1 MGHDK, CDR2 SYGVNS. With 1 base removed from V and 7 bases from J, the gap between germline ends came to 13 bases. The length of the CDR3 is 14 residues. The CDR3 region is CASSESTVFSGYTF. CDR3 nucleotides: TGTGCCAGCAGTGAATCCACGGTATTCTCTGGCTACACCTTC.

The chain uses TRBV28 and TRBJ2-7; tentative D call: TRBD2 (5 bases). From germline, CDR1 is MDHEN and CDR2 SYDVKM. The CDR3 spans 15 residues. Trimming removed 5 bases at V and 3 bases at J, with 17 bases between. The CDR3 DNA sequence: TGTGCCAGCAGTCCCCCAGGACTTGCGATCTACGAGCAGTACTTC. Residues: CASSPPGLAIYEQYF.

The chain couples TRBV28 to TRBJ1-1; D ambiguous. The V gene's germline CDR1 is MDHEN and CDR2 SYDVKM. This CDR3 has 15 amino acids. Trimming pared 5 bases from V and 1 base from J, leaving 14 bases between. In DNA form, the CDR3 reads TGTGCCAGCAGTCCTATGGGAGAAGCGAACACTGAAGCTTTCTTT. It translates to CASSPMGEANTEAFF.

This clone appeared once. This chain uses TRBV9 with TRBJ1-2; 10 nucleotides align to TRBD1. Germline assignment: CDR1 SGDLS and CDR2 YYNGEE. This CDR3 region has 15 residues. Trimming took 0 bases from V and 8 from J; bases not matched to a gene: 7. CDR3 DNA sequence: TGTGCCAGCAGCGTAGGAGTGGGGACAGGGGAAGGCTACACCTTC. Translating it yields CASSVGVGTGEGYTF.